This TCR beta chain was obtained from a study of cytomegalovirus exposure and HLA in healthy donors. At the level of the study: A later analysis reported the 100 to 150 validation repertoires used the same platform as the approximately 660 first-cohort repertoires. Findings and caveats of the study: Under in vitro conditions, a few CMV-associated chains were confirmed as specific for CMV antigens. It was approximately 170 TCR beta chains that were listed as cytomegalovirus-associated.

The CDR3 has 15 residues. With 0 bases clipped from V and 4 bases from J, the junction kept 8 bases outside the gene matches. Germline CDR1 SQVTM, CDR2 ANQGSEA. TCRdb's table, derived via immunoSEQ multiplex PCR, lists solely in-frame clones and lacks some. The sample has about 90,000 clones; 84% are singletons. On this clone itself: Its target is unknown.

The TCR originated in a woman aged 18-29 years in good health and CMV-seropositive. The sample was PBMCs. The rearrangement joins TRBV29-1 to TRBJ2-7; 8 bases fit TRBD1. CDR3 DNA sequence: TGCAGCGTTGAAGATCAGGAGACAGGGGATTACGAGCAGTACTTC. Encoded protein: CSVEDQETGDYEQYF.